The clone carrying this T cell receptor beta chain has a handful of counts. Its antigen is as yet unknown. PBMCs, at least 6 million per sample, were isolated. This sample was taken from a study of blood T cells in healthy people across ages. Whole-study results and caveats: Naive CD4+ cell counts and diversity both ran higher in long-lived than in aged donors. Age advanced and TCR beta diversity per million T cells fell, roughly linearly.

Alongside a J-beta primer mix, a sample-barcoded 5' primer served in a second PCR lasting about 7 to 12 cycles. Each CDR3 protein is one row after TCRdb ran MiXCR on the 5' RACE reads. The repertoire holds approximately 1,000,000 distinct CDR3 sequences, with under 45% as singletons. The sequenced sample consisted of blood. This clonotype was sampled from an older woman in good health.

The chain's CDR3 is CASSQGAPSYEQYF. CDR3 bases: TGCGCCAGCAGCCAGGGGGCCCCCTCCTACGAGCAGTACTTC. The V and J genes are TRBV4-1 and TRBJ2-7; D is possibly TRBD1 (6 bases). Germline CDR1 reads MGHRA; CDR2 reads YSYEKL. The CDR3 is 14 residues long. V lost 3 bases, J lost 0 bases, and 9 bases lay in between.